This T cell receptor beta chain was sequenced in a study of blood T cell repertoires in COVID-19 (dated by TCRdb to the early 2020s). Some background on the complete study: The collaborator samples originated in the United States, Italy and Spain and spanned the acute and convalescent phases of COVID-19. The material from the prospective study consisted of cDNA or gDNA derived from T cells, B-cell-depleted T cells, or PBMCs. Nearly every sample came with metadata listing a de-identified subject ID, COVID-19 status, age in years and sex. Samples were obtained from the ongoing ImmuneRACE study (first 160 participants) and from about 1,300 subjects provided by 6 global collaborators. The repertoires were released in a freely available public database intended as a resource for research on the immune response to SARS-CoV-2. Where available, HLA class I and class II types were taken from metadata supplied by the sample provider and were not determined by assay-based typing. The dataset comprised deeply sampled blood TCRbeta repertoires from subjects exposed to, actively infected with, or recovered from COVID-19. Broad study findings and their caveats: The quantity of clinical and demographic metadata differed by source and by participant and was supplied without curation.

Including the terminal cysteine and phenylalanine, the CDR3 comprises 14 residues. Of all the DNA, just the CDR3 is kept, 42 bases in frame from base 1. V was cut back by 0 bases and J by 2 bases, leaving a gap of 7 bases between them. The germline V gene yields SGHAT for CDR1 and FQNNGV for CDR2. The collaborating institutions used their own protocols to collect whole blood in K2EDTA tubes. Collaborator samples were shipped for TCRbeta analysis as frozen whole blood, isolated PBMCs, or DNA extracted from either sample type. TCRbeta CDR3 regions were amplified from genomic DNA by means of the immunoSEQ Assay, a bias-controlled multiplex PCR. The published analysis was carried out like this. Nucleated cell counts per sample were estimated from amplification of reference gene primers within the assay. To quantify the absolute abundance of each unique TCRbeta CDR3 rearrangement, sequence reads were collapsed and filtered. For each sample, productive Simpson clonality was calculated as the square root of Simpson's diversity index across productive rearrangements. TCRdb obtained this table from immuneACCESS and retained in-frame rearrangements with V and J assigned. These tables miss some clones; where compared with another copy, unresolved V genes account for less than half of the shortfall, and the remainder is unexplained. V, J and clone size are those of that table, while D and trimming were read from the DNA. For this sample there are 75,000 or so clones; about four fifths appear just once. The ten top clones hold approximately 33% of the sample.

Of note for this clone: Its antigen is currently not known. No clone much larger than this one lies a single base away; base qualities are absent.

The material sequenced was peripheral blood. This receptor was identified in a woman aged 70-85 years with acute or convalescent COVID-19. Rearrangement joined TRBV11-2 to TRBJ1-1; the D segment cannot be called with confidence. The CDR3 is CASSLDRVNTEAFF. The nucleotide sequence is TGTGCCAGCAGCTTAGATCGGGTTAACACTGAAGCTTTCTTT. The reference TRBV11-2 and TRBJ1-1 proteins fill in what lies around the CDR3, so the full variable domain reads EAGVAQSPRYKIIEKRQSVAFWCNPISGHATLYWYQQILGQGPKLLIQFQNNGVVDDSQLPKDRFSAERLKGVDSTLKIQPAKLEDSAVYLCASSLDRVNTEAFFGQGTRLTVV.